This TCR beta chain appears in the sequencing data of a study of breast tumors, draining lymph nodes, adjacent tissues (dated by TCRdb to about 2016). In the study overall: TCR beta repertoires were compared across tumor, adjacent nontumor tissue and axillary lymph nodes obtained from breast cancer patients. The study aimed to assess the relationships and possible T-cell exchange between tumor, surrounding tissue and draining lymph node repertoires in human breast cancer.

This sample was sequenced with an Illumina HiSeq 2000. TCR beta chain libraries were generated through multiplex PCR amplification. High-throughput sequencing was used to analyze the amplified TCR beta chain products. The raw public data were reprocessed by TCRdb itself: fastp quality trimming at Q25, MiXCR clonotype calling, in-frame beta chains only. Each CDR3 protein gets just one entry, which takes the most common genes and DNA from the rows behind it. This sample comprises approximately 190,000 distinct CDR3 sequences, about 32% of them detected only once. Of the sample, 4% to 5.5% is held by the ten largest clones. There are many counts of this clonotype. Its antigen is still unknown. No clone much larger than this one lies a single base away; base qualities are absent. The research as a whole found: The conclusion that tumor T cells originate in lymph nodes was presented as consistent with a hypothesis rather than as directly demonstrated. The data were considered consistent with most tumor T cells being derived from the lymph node and subsequently expanding within tumor tissue. T-cell repertoire diversity in tumors was found to be lower than in lymph nodes but higher than in nontumor tissue, and preferential V and J gene usage was observed. Tumor and nontumor tissue repertoires were significantly more similar in luminal-like than in basal-like breast cancer.

The CDR3 runs 14 residues from the cysteine to the phenylalanine. Left in the record is the CDR3 DNA by itself, 42 bases read in frame from the first base. Looking up the germline V gene yields CDR1 SNHLY and CDR2 FYNNEI. V and J lose 1 base and 1 base, and a span of 6 bases separates them. The lymph node samples were taken from the axillary draining lymph nodes of breast cancer patients. Sample: axillary lymph node tissue. The sequence came from a female donor with breast cancer. Some clones in this sample may be carry-over from other donors' samples. Here the chain combines TRBV2 and TRBJ2-3; there is no confident call for the D gene. The bases read TGTGCCAGCAGTGAAGTCCCACGCACAGATACGCAGTATTTT. The resulting protein is CASSEVPRTDTQYF.